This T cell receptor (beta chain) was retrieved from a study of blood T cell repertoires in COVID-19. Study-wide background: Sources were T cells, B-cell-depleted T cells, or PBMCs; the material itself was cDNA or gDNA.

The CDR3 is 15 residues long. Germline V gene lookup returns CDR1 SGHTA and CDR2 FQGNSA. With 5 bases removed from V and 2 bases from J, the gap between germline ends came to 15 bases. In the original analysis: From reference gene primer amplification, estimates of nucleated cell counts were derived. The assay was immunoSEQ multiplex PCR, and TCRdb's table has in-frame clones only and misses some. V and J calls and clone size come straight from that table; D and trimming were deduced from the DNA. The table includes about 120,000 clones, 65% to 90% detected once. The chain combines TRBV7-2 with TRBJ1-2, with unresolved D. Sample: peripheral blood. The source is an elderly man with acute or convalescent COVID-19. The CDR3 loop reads CASSPAGLGNYGYTF. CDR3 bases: TGTGCCAGCAGCCCCGCGGGGTTGGGGAACTATGGCTACACCTTC.